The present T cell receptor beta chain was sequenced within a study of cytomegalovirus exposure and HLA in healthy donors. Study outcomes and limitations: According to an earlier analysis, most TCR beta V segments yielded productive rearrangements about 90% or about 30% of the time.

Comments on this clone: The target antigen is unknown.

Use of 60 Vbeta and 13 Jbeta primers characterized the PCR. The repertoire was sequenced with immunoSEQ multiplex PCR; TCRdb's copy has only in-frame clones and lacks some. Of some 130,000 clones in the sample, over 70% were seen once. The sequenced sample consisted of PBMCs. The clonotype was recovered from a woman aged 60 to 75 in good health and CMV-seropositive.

DNA for the CDR3: TGCGCCAGCAGCCAAGATCAGGGTACCTACTACAATGAGCAGTTCTTC. Its translation is CASSQDQGTYYNEQFF. V usage is TRBV4-1 and J usage is TRBJ2-1, with D perhaps TRBD1 (5 bases). The germline CDR1 and CDR2 sequences are MGHRA and YSYEKL. V was trimmed by 0 bases and J by 3 bases, leaving 12 bases between them. The CDR3 totals 16 residues.